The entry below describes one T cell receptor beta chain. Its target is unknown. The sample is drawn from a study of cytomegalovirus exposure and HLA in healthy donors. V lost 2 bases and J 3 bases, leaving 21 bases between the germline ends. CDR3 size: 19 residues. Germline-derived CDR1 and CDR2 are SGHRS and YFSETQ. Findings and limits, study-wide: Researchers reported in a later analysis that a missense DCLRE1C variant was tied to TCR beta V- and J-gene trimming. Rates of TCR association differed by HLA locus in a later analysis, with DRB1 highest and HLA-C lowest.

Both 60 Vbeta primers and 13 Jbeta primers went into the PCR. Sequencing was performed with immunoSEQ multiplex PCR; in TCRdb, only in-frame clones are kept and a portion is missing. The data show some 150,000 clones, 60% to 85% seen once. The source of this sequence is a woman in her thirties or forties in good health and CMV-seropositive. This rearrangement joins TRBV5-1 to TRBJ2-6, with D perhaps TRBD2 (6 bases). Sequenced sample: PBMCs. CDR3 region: CASSFGWDGGVDGANVLTF. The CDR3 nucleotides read TGCGCCAGCAGCTTTGGTTGGGACGGGGGTGTCGATGGGGCCAACGTCCTGACTTTC.